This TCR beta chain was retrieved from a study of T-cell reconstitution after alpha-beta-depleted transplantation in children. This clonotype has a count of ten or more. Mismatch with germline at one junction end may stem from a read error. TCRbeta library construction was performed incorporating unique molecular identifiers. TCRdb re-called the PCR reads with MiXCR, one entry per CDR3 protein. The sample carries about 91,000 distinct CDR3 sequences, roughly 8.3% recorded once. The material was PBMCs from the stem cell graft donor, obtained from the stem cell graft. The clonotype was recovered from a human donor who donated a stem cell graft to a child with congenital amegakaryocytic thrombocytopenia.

The CDR3 is CASRGRSTEAFF. The CDR3 DNA sequence: TGTGCCAGCCGAGGACGATCCACTGAAGCCTTCTTT. The rearrangement links TRBV11-3 to TRBJ1-1; D gene ambiguous. The germline V gene has CDR1 SGHNT and CDR2 YENEEA. CDR3 length: 12 residues.